The text below deals with one TCR beta chain. The antigen remains undetermined. In the PCR, 60 Vbeta and 13 Jbeta primers were used. The table came from immunoSEQ multiplex PCR; TCRdb's copy has only in-frame clones and leaves some out. This repertoire includes under 150,000 clones. These data come from a study of cytomegalovirus exposure and HLA in healthy donors. Study-wide points: The study dropped some indistinguishable V segments, TRBV6-2 and TRBV6-3 among them. What was likely a sequencing artifact was a cluster of highly shared sequence variants.

Looked up from germline, CDR1 is LNHDA and CDR2 is SQIVND (reference sequence). V lost 5 bases, J lost 4 bases, and 8 bases lay in between. The CDR3 is made up of 12 amino acids. The rearrangement joins TRBV19 to TRBJ1-2; D is uncertain. This receptor was taken from a woman aged 35 to 49 in good health and CMV-seronegative. The sequenced material came from PBMCs. This chain's CDR3 is CASSVRSYGYTF. The DNA of the CDR3 is TGTGCCAGTAGTGTTAGGAGCTATGGCTACACCTTC.